Listed below are T cell receptor beta chains from one sample, sequenced in a study of T cell responses to AZD1222 COVID-19 vaccine. Here immunoSEQ multiplex PCR was the method, and the copy in TCRdb shows in-frame clones only, minus some. The sample records 57,000 or so clones, 81% being singletons. Specimen: peripheral blood, collected 28 days after the second AZD1222 dose. The source of these receptors is an adult who received the AZD1222 COVID-19 vaccine. Each CDR3 is given with its conserved first and last residue. The D gene is left open where the match is weak. Not all rows give a size; the values are once, few, many and, for expanded clones, a class.

size	J	V	D	CDR3	DNA
NA	TRBJ2-7	TRBV7-9	NA	CASSLYRVDHEQYF	TGTGCCAGCAGCCTTTACAGGGTCGACCACGAGCAGTACTTC
NA	TRBJ2-7	TRBV27	NA	CASSLRVDREQYF	TGTGCCAGCAGCCTACGGGTCGATCGGGAGCAGTACTTC
NA	TRBJ2-5	TRBV11-2	NA	CASSLDGNGETQYF	TGTGCCAGCAGCTTAGATGGAAACGGGGAGACCCAGTACTTC
NA	TRBJ1-3	TRBV19	NA	CASSTQTSGNTIYF	TGTGCCAGTAGTACTCAGACCTCTGGAAACACCATATATTTT
NA	TRBJ1-2	TRBV7-8	TRBD1	CASSLGGGQGHYGYTF	TGTGCCAGCAGCTTAGGTGGAGGACAGGGTCACTATGGCTACACCTTC
NA	TRBJ1-2	TRBV30	NA	CAWSVLPTGLYGYTF	TGTGCCTGGAGTGTACTCCCGACCGGGCTCTATGGCTACACCTTC
NA	TRBJ2-7	TRBV6-9	NA	CASSWADLRGEQYF	TGTGCCAGCAGTTGGGCCGACTTGAGGGGCGAGCAGTACTTC
NA	TRBJ1-2	TRBV11-2	NA	CASSRGQNYGYTF	TGTGCCAGCAGCCGAGGCCAGAACTATGGCTACACCTTC
NA	TRBJ2-1	TRBV11-2	NA	CASSLDESSYNEQFF	TGTGCCAGCAGCTTGGACGAAAGCTCCTACAATGAGCAGTTCTTC
once	TRBJ1-5	TRBV3-1/TRBV3-2	NA	CASSQEQGRNQPQHF	TGTGCCAGCAGCCAAGAGCAGGGGAGAAATCAGCCCCAGCATTTT
NA	TRBJ1-2	TRBV9	TRBD1	CASSPGQGIDYGYTF	TGTGCCAGCAGCCCTGGACAGGGTATAGACTATGGCTACACCTTC
NA	TRBJ1-6	TRBV2	NA	CASNLQNSPLHF	TGTGCCAGCAATCTTCAGAATTCACCCCTCCACTTT
NA	TRBJ1-5	TRBV19	TRBD1	CASSGPGGSNQLQHF	TGTGCCAGTAGTGGGCCAGGGGGGAGCAATCAGCTCCAGCATTTT
NA	TRBJ2-1	TRBV27	NA	CASSLRGTTDYNEQFF	TGTGCCAGCAGCCTCCGGGGGACCACCGACTACAATGAGCAGTTCTTC
NA	TRBJ1-5	TRBV7-2	TRBD1	CASSSGTGQPQHF	TGTGCCAGCAGCTCCGGGACAGGGCAGCCCCAGCATTTT
NA	TRBJ2-3	TRBV27	TRBD2	CASSYKAGRASDTQYF	TGTGCCAGCAGTTACAAAGCGGGACGGGCGTCAGATACGCAGTATTTT
NA	TRBJ2-3	TRBV5-4	NA	CASSLAGAGGTDTQYF	TGTGCCAGCAGCTTGGCTGGGGCGGGCGGCACAGATACGCAGTATTTT
few	TRBJ2-7	TRBV27	TRBD2	CASRLGTSGSYEQYF	TGTGCCAGCAGACTTGGGACTAGCGGAAGTTACGAGCAGTACTTC
NA	TRBJ2-1	TRBV10-3	NA	CAISVDVAKQFF	TGTGCCATCAGTGTGGACGTTGCGAAGCAGTTCTTC
NA	TRBJ2-7	TRBV28	NA	CASTPSGTYEQYF	TGTGCCAGCACCCCCTCTGGGACCTACGAGCAGTACTTC
NA	TRBJ2-5	TRBV27	NA	CASSTGSYQETQYF	TGTGCCAGCAGTACAGGGTCCTACCAAGAGACCCAGTACTTC
NA	TRBJ2-1	TRBV27	NA	CASSTPGRDEQFF	TGTGCCAGCAGTACCCCGGGACGGGATGAGCAGTTCTTC
NA	TRBJ2-5	TRBV2	NA	CASSDYWGAGRETQYF	TGTGCCAGCAGTGATTATTGGGGGGCAGGGAGAGAGACCCAGTACTTC
NA	TRBJ2-2	TRBV2	NA	CASSDIRALTNTGELFF	TGTGCCAGCAGTGATATCAGGGCGCTCACGAACACCGGGGAGCTGTTTTTT
few	TRBJ1-5	TRBV19	TRBD1	CASSTDRVRGQPQHF	TGTGCCAGTAGTACTGACAGGGTACGTGGTCAGCCCCAGCATTTT
NA	TRBJ1-5	TRBV6-5	NA	CASSYSGFQPQHF	TGTGCCAGCAGTTACTCAGGGTTTCAGCCCCAGCATTTT
once	TRBJ2-3	TRBV30	TRBD2	CAWSNSGIAWREVSTDTQYF	TGTGCCTGGAGTAATTCGGGAATCGCGTGGCGGGAGGTGAGCACAGATACGCAGTATTTT
NA	TRBJ2-7	TRBV5-4	NA	CASSETAGTQYF	TGTGCCAGCAGCGAGACGGCGGGAACGCAGTACTTC
few	TRBJ1-5	TRBV24-1	NA	CATSGGTHPYSNQPQHF	TGTGCCACCAGTGGGGGGACGCACCCGTATAGCAATCAGCCCCAGCATTTT
NA	TRBJ2-7	TRBV28	NA	CASNRERLSYEQYF	TGTGCCAGCAACCGGGAAAGGTTGTCCTACGAGCAGTACTTC
NA	TRBJ2-3	TRBV7-6	TRBD2	CASSPPGLAGPSTDTQYF	TGTGCCAGCAGCCCACCGGGACTAGCGGGACCTAGCACAGATACGCAGTATTTT
NA	TRBJ1-5	TRBV5-5	NA	CASSLVGQLYQPQHF	TGTGCCAGCAGCTTGGTTGGGCAATTGTATCAGCCCCAGCATTTT
NA	TRBJ2-7	TRBV6-5	TRBD1	CASSSWDRGFGQYF	TGTGCCAGCAGTTCCTGGGACAGGGGGTTTGGGCAGTACTTC
NA	TRBJ2-3	TRBV4-2	NA	CASSQGIAQGDTQYF	TGTGCCAGCAGCCAAGGCATTGCTCAGGGTGATACGCAGTATTTT
NA	TRBJ1-1	TRBV7-2	TRBD1	CASRRQGARTEAFF	TGTGCCAGCAGAAGACAGGGGGCGCGAACTGAAGCTTTCTTT
NA	TRBJ1-2	TRBV4-3	TRBD1	CASSQGDRGRGYGYTF	TGCGCCAGCAGCCAAGGGGACAGGGGGCGCGGCTATGGCTACACCTTC
NA	TRBJ2-1	TRBV29-1	TRBD2	CSVEDIAGGMNEQFF	TGCAGCGTTGAGGATATAGCGGGAGGTATGAATGAGCAGTTCTTC
once	TRBJ2-2	TRBV5-5	NA	CASSLGRANTGELFF	TGTGCCAGCAGCTTGGGACGGGCGAACACCGGGGAGCTGTTTTTT
NA	TRBJ2-3	TRBV5-6	TRBD2	CASSLRASGILSTDTQYF	TGTGCCAGCAGCTTGAGGGCTAGCGGGATTCTTAGCACAGATACGCAGTATTTT
NA	TRBJ1-2	TRBV7-9	TRBD1	CASSLGQNYGYTF	TGTGCCAGCAGCTTGGGACAGAACTATGGCTACACCTTC
NA	TRBJ2-5	TRBV18	NA	CASSSTRRVPGAQYF	TGTGCCAGCTCATCTACTCGGCGGGTACCGGGGGCCCAGTACTTC
NA	TRBJ1-5	TRBV27	NA	CASRPAEYSNQPQHF	TGTGCCAGCAGGCCTGCGGAGTATAGCAATCAGCCCCAGCATTTT
NA	TRBJ2-7	TRBV28	TRBD2	CASSSYGTSSYEQYF	TGTGCCAGCAGTTCCTACGGGACTAGCTCCTACGAGCAGTACTTC
NA	TRBJ2-7	TRBV11-3	TRBD2	CASSSTSGGVYEQYF	TGTGCCAGCAGCTCGACTAGCGGGGGAGTCTACGAGCAGTACTTC
NA	TRBJ2-1	TRBV19	TRBD2	CASSIGGTSGNEQFF	TGTGCCAGTAGTATAGGAGGGACTAGCGGCAATGAGCAGTTCTTC
NA	TRBJ2-7	TRBV18	NA	CASSPGSYEQYF	TGTGCCAGCTCACCGGGTAGCTACGAGCAGTACTTC
NA	TRBJ2-3	TRBV3-1/TRBV3-2	NA	CASSQLPGTREPDTQYF	TGTGCCAGCAGCCAACTACCCGGGACCCGAGAGCCAGATACGCAGTATTTT
NA	TRBJ2-7	TRBV30	NA	CAWGGNEQYF	TGTGCCTGGGGCGGGAACGAGCAGTACTTC
NA	TRBJ2-5	TRBV5-4	TRBD1	CASSQPGQQETQYF	TGTGCCAGCAGCCAGCCGGGACAGCAAGAGACCCAGTACTTC